These 21 T cell receptor beta chains were all obtained from the same sample, sequenced in a study of lymphopenia after photon versus proton radiotherapy. Data came from immunoSEQ multiplex PCR; TCRdb stores just in-frame clones and leaves some out. This table holds 50,000 or so clones, roughly 90% found once. Sequenced material: peripheral blood, taken from a patient treated with photon-based radiotherapy. The source is a woman aged 35 to 49 with cholangiocarcinoma.

This chain connects TRBV2 to TRBJ2-7; no clear D gene. With 2 bases removed from V and 1 base from J, the gap between germline ends came to 3 bases. There are 12 residues in the CDR3. The germline V gene encodes CDR1 SNHLY and CDR2 FYNNEI. CDR3 coding DNA: TGTGCCAGCAGTGAACGGTCCTACGAGCAGTACTTC. Its protein is CASSERSYEQYF.

This clone was counted only a few times. This chain links TRBV21-1 with TRBJ1-2. TRBV21-1 is recorded as a pseudogene. The CDR3 sequence is 12 residues long. The CDR3 reads CASSKEADGYTF. CDR3 nucleotide sequence: TGTGCCAGCAGCAAAGAAGCCGATGGCTACACCTTC.

As DNA, the CDR3 is TGTGCCAGCAGTTACCTCTCGGGGGCGCAGGGTGGCTACACCTTC. Amino acids: CASSYLSGAQGGYTF. The chain links TRBV6-5 to TRBJ1-2; the D gene is possibly TRBD1 (6 bases). Trimming shortened V by 2 bases and J by 7 bases, and 17 bases separated the two germline ends. The germline gives CDR1 MNHEY, CDR2 SVGAGI. The CDR3 totals 15 residues.

CDR3 sequence: CASSLVPGMNTEAFF. CDR3 in DNA: TGTGCCAGCAGCTTAGTGCCGGGGATGAACACTGAAGCTTTCTTT. The genes are TRBV7-3 and TRBJ1-1; D call uncertain. This CDR3 region has 15 residues. V was trimmed by 2 bases and J by 0 bases, leaving 10 bases between them. Germline CDR1 and CDR2: SGHTA and FQGTGA.

V is TRBV28 and J is TRBJ2-6, with D unresolved. The germline V and J ends were trimmed by 8 bases and 0 bases, with 5 bases remaining between them. This CDR3 has 13 residues. From germline, CDR1 is MDHEN and CDR2 SYDVKM. DNA for the CDR3: TGTGCCAGCCACTTCTCTGGGGCCAACGTCCTGACTTTC. Protein sequence: CASHFSGANVLTF.

This clone is a singleton in its sample. The rearrangement links TRBV28 to TRBJ1-2, with D perhaps matching TRBD1 (5 bases). CDR1 MDHEN and CDR2 SYDVKM come from the germline V gene. Trimming removed 4 bases from V and 3 bases from J, with 12 bases in between. The CDR3 has 14 amino acids. CDR3: CASSSSGTHYGYTF. In nucleotides, the CDR3 is TGTGCCAGCAGTTCTTCCGGGACTCACTATGGCTACACCTTC.

The J gene is TRBJ1-2, the V gene TRBV25-1; D gene uncertain. CDR1 is MGHDK and CDR2 is SYGVNS in the germline V gene. This CDR3 has 14 residues. V was pared by 6 bases and J by 0 bases, with 11 bases between. CDR3 sequence reads: CASSLDTSNYGYTF. The CDR3 region has the DNA TGTGCCAGCAGCCTAGACACTTCTAACTATGGCTACACCTTC.

This clone was observed once. The rearrangement uses TRBV5-1 and TRBJ2-1, with 9 bases aligning to TRBD1. The CDR3 spans 15 residues. CDR1 is SGHRS and CDR2 is YFSETQ in the germline V gene. After removal of 2 bases from V and 9 bases from J, the junction contained 9 bases not matched to a gene. CDR3 sequence (DNA): TGCGCCAGCAGCTTCCCGGGACAGGGTACCGGTGAGCAGTTCTTC. Protein sequence: CASSFPGQGTGEQFF.

The chain couples TRBV30 to TRBJ1-2; no definite D call. CDR3 length: 11 amino acids. Germline-derived CDR1 and CDR2 are GTSNPN and SVGIG (reference sequence). V was clipped by 2 bases and J by 4 bases, with 5 bases between them. In DNA, the CDR3 is TGTGCCTGGAGTAGCATCTATGGCTACACCTTC. Translating it yields CAWSSIYGYTF. Complete variable domain (other parts from reference TRBV30 and TRBJ1-2): SQTIHQWPATLVQPVGSPLSLECTVEGTSNPNLYWYRQAAGRGLQLLFYSVGIGQISSEVPQNLSASRPQDRQFILSSKKLLLSDSGFYLCAWSSIYGYTFGSGTRLTVV.

The J gene is TRBJ1-3, the V gene TRBV9, with 7 nucleotides matching TRBD1. Germline V gene data show CDR1 as SGDLS and CDR2 as YYNGEE. V was pared by 4 bases and J by 4 bases, with 5 bases of the junction left unmatched. The CDR3 is 14 amino acids. The CDR3 region is CASSQTGRGNTIYF. CDR3 DNA sequence: TGTGCCAGCAGCCAGACAGGGCGCGGAAACACCATATATTTT.

The chain has TRBV29-1 and TRBJ1-1, with 7 bases that match TRBD1. The CDR3 has 14 amino acids. The germline V gene encodes CDR1 SQVTM and CDR2 ANQGSEA. Trimming removed 4 bases from V and 4 bases from J; junction bases left unmatched: 9. CDR3 amino acids: CSVVAGTVSTEAFF. The CDR3 nucleotides read TGCAGCGTTGTGGCGGGGACAGTGAGCACTGAAGCTTTCTTT.

In DNA, the CDR3 is TGTGCCAGCAGCGTCGGGACTAGCGGTTTGGAGGATGGCGGGGAGCTGTTTTTT. Encoded protein: CASSVGTSGLEDGGELFF. V is TRBV9 and J is TRBJ2-2; 11 positions agree with TRBD2. The junction had 13 bases not matched to a gene; V was cut back by 2 bases and J by 7 bases. The CDR3 runs 18 residues. Germline loops: CDR1 SGDLS, CDR2 YYNGEE.

The chain combines TRBV7-9 with TRBJ1-1; no firm D call. Germline V CDR1 and CDR2: SEHNR, FQNEAQ (reference sequence). The CDR3 loop spans 15 amino acids. Trimming stripped 2 bases from V and 4 bases from J, with 14 bases between. CDR3 bases: TGTGCCAGCAGCTTATCTCGATTAGGTAGCACTGAAGCTTTCTTT. Translated: CASSLSRLGSTEAFF.

The chain recombines TRBV5-1 with TRBJ1-2; a possible D gene is TRBD1 (6 bases). In germline, CDR1 is SGHRS, CDR2 YFSETQ. This CDR3 is built from 17 residues. V was shortened by 4 bases and J by 1 base, with 20 bases between the two germline ends. In nucleotides, the CDR3 is TGCGCCAGCAGCGCACAGGGCGTTTACGGTGATAACTATGGCTACACCTTC. It yields the protein CASSAQGVYGDNYGYTF.

This clone came up once. The chain carries TRBV9 and TRBJ2-3, with D maybe TRBD2 (6 bases). The CDR3 runs 17 residues. Germline-derived CDR1 and CDR2 are SGDLS and YYNGEE. V was shortened by 0 bases and J by 8 bases, with 22 bases between the two germline ends. Written as DNA, the CDR3 is TGTGCCAGCAGCGTAGCGGTAAGCGAGGGGATTAGCGGTACGCAGTATTTT. Translated: CASSVAVSEGISGTQYF.

This sequence joins TRBV18 and TRBJ1-5, with a possible D match to TRBD1 (6 bases). Trimming left V 3 bases short and J 0 bases short, with 9 bases between. The CDR3 covers 15 residues. CDR1 is KGHSH, CDR2 LQKENI, per germline. The CDR3 sequence is CASSPTGFSNQPQHF. In nucleotides, the CDR3 is TGTGCCAGCTCACCGACAGGATTTAGCAATCAGCCCCAGCATTTT.

The V gene is TRBV7-9, the J gene TRBJ2-7; 9 nucleotides line up with TRBD1. V shed 5 bases, J shed 3 bases, and the junction held 11 bases outside the gene matches. The germline V gene encodes CDR1 SEHNR and CDR2 FQNEAQ (reference sequence). The CDR3 loop spans 16 amino acids. The CDR3 bases are TGTGCCAGCAGCCCTCGTCCCGGGACAGGGAGCTACGAGCAGTACTTC. Encoded protein: CASSPRPGTGSYEQYF.

The chain is built from TRBV12-5 and TRBJ1-1, with D possibly being TRBD1 (6 bases). V lost 0 bases and J 1 base, leaving 9 bases between the germline ends. This CDR3 has 15 residues. Per germline, CDR1 LGHNT and CDR2 FRNRAP. The CDR3 loop reads CASGLVRGGNTEAFF. CDR3 coding DNA: TGTGCTAGTGGTTTGGTCCGAGGGGGGAACACTGAAGCTTTCTTT.

V usage is TRBV5-1 and J usage is TRBJ1-1; D may be TRBD1 (6 bases). V lost 4 bases and J 3 bases, leaving 16 bases between the germline ends. CDR1 is SGHRS, CDR2 YFSETQ, per germline. This CDR3 contains 15 residues. The CDR3 sequence: CASSSGSGAYTEAFF. The DNA of the CDR3 is TGCGCCAGCAGCAGTGGATCAGGGGCTTACACTGAAGCTTTCTTT.

The chain links TRBV6-5 to TRBJ2-2; perhaps TRBD1 as D (5 bases). Germline V gene lookup returns CDR1 MNHEY and CDR2 SVGAGI. The CDR3 covers 13 residues. The V end lost 6 bases, the J end lost 5 bases, and 10 bases lay between the germline ends. The CDR3 bases are TGTGCCAGCAGCGCTTCAGGGACCGGGGAGCTGTTTTTT. Translating gives CASSASGTGELFF.

V usage is TRBV7-6 and J usage is TRBJ1-2, with D perhaps matching TRBD1 (5 bases). With 0 bases removed from V and 8 bases from J, the gap between germline ends came to 19 bases. In germline, CDR1 is SGHVS, CDR2 FNYEAQ. This CDR3 region has 16 residues. The CDR3 DNA follows: TGTGCCAGCAGCTTAGCATCGGGGCCCGACACCGTGGGCTACACCTTC. This sequence encodes CASSLASGPDTVGYTF.